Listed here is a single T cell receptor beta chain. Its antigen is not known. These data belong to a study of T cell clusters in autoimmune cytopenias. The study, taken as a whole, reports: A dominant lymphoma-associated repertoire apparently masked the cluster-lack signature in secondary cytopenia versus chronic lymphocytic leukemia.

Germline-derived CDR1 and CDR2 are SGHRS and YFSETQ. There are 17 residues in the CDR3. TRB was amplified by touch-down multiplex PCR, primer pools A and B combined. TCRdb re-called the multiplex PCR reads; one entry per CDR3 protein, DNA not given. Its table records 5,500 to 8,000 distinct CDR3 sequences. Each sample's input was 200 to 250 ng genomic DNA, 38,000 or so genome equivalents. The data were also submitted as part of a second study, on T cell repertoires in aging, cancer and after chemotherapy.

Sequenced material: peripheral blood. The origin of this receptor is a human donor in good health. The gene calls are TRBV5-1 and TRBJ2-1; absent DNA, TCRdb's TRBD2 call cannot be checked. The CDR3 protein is CASSLVGAGGDYNEQFF.